The entry below describes one T cell receptor (beta chain). The data stem from a study of T cells in Graves' hyperthyroidism and ophthalmopathy. RNA transcripts served as the template for amplifying TCR beta CDR3 regions. The HTBI set primed first-round TCR CDR3 RT-PCR. TCRdb used MiXCR to reprocess the multiplex PCR reads, holding one entry per CDR3 protein. The sample contains hundreds of thousands of distinct CDR3 sequences, approximately 25% of which appear only once. Germline CDR1 is DFQATT and CDR2 is SNEGSKA (reference sequence). The CDR3 sequence is 18 residues long. The junction had 13 bases not matched to a gene; V was cut back by 2 bases and J by 3 bases. Orbital computed tomography, thyroid ultrasound, serum thyroxine and TRAb, and clinical symptoms together informed the diagnoses.

The sample taken for sequencing was blood. The genes are TRBV20-1 and TRBJ2-5, with TRBD2 matching over 12 bases. This TCR was sampled from a man aged 45 to 65 with Graves' hyperthyroidism. CDR3 coding DNA: TGCAGTGCTAGACTCGCTAGCGGGAGGGCCACACAAGAAGAGACCCAGTACTTC. It is translated as CSARLASGRATQEETQYF.